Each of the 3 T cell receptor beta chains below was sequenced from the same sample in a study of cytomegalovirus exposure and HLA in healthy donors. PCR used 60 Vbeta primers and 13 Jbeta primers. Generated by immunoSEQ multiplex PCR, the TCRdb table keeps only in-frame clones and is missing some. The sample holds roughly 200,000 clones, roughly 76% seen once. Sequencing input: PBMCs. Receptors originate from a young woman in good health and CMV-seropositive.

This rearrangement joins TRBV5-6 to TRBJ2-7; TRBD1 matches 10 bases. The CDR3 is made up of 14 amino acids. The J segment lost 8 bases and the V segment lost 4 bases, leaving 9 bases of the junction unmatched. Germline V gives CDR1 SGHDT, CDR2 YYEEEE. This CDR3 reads CASSLDRGLGKQYF. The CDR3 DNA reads TGTGCCAGCAGCCTCGACAGGGGGCTGGGGAAGCAGTACTTC.

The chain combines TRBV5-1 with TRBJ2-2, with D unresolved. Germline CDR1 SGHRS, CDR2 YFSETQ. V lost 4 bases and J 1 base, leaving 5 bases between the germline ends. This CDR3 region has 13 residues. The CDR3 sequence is CASSGGNTGELFF. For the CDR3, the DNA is TGCGCCAGCAGCGGCGGGAACACCGGGGAGCTGTTTTTT.

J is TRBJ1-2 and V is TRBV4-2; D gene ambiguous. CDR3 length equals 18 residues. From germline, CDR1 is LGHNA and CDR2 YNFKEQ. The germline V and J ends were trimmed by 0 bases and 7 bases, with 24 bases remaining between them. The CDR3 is CASSQDSETSPLRAGYTF. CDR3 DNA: TGTGCCAGCAGCCAAGATAGCGAGACTTCCCCCCTTAGGGCTGGCTACACCTTC.